These T cell receptor beta chains were read from a single sample in a study of blood T cells in healthy people across ages. A single record per CDR3 protein comes from TCRdb applying MiXCR to the 5' RACE reads. In the table there are 1.5 million to 1.8 million distinct CDR3 sequences, roughly 43% of which are singletons. The sequenced sample consisted of blood. These receptors all come from a woman in her late teens or twenties in good health. The CDR3 runs from the conserved cysteine through the conserved F or W.

>TRBJ2-3|TRBV7-9
CASSLQGADTRYF
>TRBJ2-5|TRBV2
CASSASSTLGTQYF
>NA|TRBV20-1
CSATRLAGRKETQYF
>TRBJ1-5|TRBV6-6
CASSYSMTIQPQHF
>TRBJ2-1|TRBV2
CASNQESYNEQFF
>TRBJ2-1|TRBV6-2/TRBV6-3
CASSYSELGQGGNEQFF
>TRBJ2-3|TRBV10-2
CASSDPGYGTDTQYF
>TRBJ1-5|TRBV12-3/TRBV12-4
CASSSDRDGNQPQHF
>NA|TRBV3-1
CASSQARLVVGSYNEQYF
>TRBJ2-1|TRBV4-2
CASSQEAGTPYNEQFF
>TRBJ2-7|TRBV4-2
CASSHAPPGVAGGLEQYF
>TRBJ1-1|TRBV28
CASSFRTSEAFF
>TRBJ2-2|TRBV2
CASRDPGGRGNTGELFF
>TRBJ1-2|TRBV6-5
CASRPPGQEGYTF
>TRBJ1-2|TRBV28
CATTLGQANYGYTF
>TRBJ2-3|TRBV9
CASSVRGLAGGGSTDTQYF
>TRBJ2-3|TRBV4-3
CASSQEGAQADTQYF
>TRBJ2-5|TRBV7-9
CASSELTGSETQYF
>TRBJ1-1|TRBV4-1
CASSQDADTEAFF
>TRBJ2-3|TRBV7-9
CASSLGLAGLDTPDTQYF
>TRBJ2-5|TRBV29-1
CSVEIQGGLGETQYF
>TRBJ1-5|TRBV6-6
CASSFDRAQPQHF
>TRBJ2-7|TRBV27
CASSLYRGYEQYF
>TRBJ1-2|TRBV15
CATSRDHIGQELVYTF
>TRBJ2-7|TRBV5-6
CASSPPGGRPYEQYF
>TRBJ2-3|TRBV20-1
CSARDRIRPDTQYF
>TRBJ2-3|TRBV15
CATSRETLAGGPIDTQYF
>TRBJ2-7|TRBV29-1
CSVARPDRVYELYF
>TRBJ2-5|TRBV9
CASSVAGLAGRQETQYF
>TRBJ1-1|TRBV7-2
CASSLVADTEAFF
>TRBJ1-1|TRBV6-5
CASRQIDRDEAFF
>TRBJ2-1|TRBV4-1
CASSQVAGGLHNEQFF
>TRBJ2-7|TRBV20-1
CSARAGTSSYEQYF
>TRBJ2-1|TRBV6-2/TRBV6-3
CASNSFAYNEQFF
>TRBJ2-7|TRBV4-3
CASSQDDQAEQYF
>TRBJ1-1|TRBV20-1
CSASSPTTNTEAFF
>TRBJ2-1|TRBV20-1
CSARARSGASSYNEQFF
>TRBJ2-5|TRBV7-9
CASSLVRYRQSIRSYNEQYF
>TRBJ2-1|TRBV9
CASSVVPTPIREEQFF
>TRBJ1-1|TRBV27
CASSSRTGFNTEAFF
>TRBJ2-7|TRBV6-1
CASSEGNRATTFYEQYF
>TRBJ2-7|TRBV28
CASSFSGTGGYEQYF
>TRBJ2-3|TRBV20-1
CSAGRVTGGSADTQYF
>TRBJ2-4|TRBV4-3
CASSQEYWPGDIQYF
>TRBJ1-2|TRBV4-2
CASSQEVSDANYGYTF
>TRBJ1-3|TRBV6-5
CASSPTPTGVGNTIYF
>TRBJ2-7|TRBV20-1
CSAKRRGAHYEQYF
>TRBJ1-2|TRBV12-3/TRBV12-4
CASSWSTYGYTF
>TRBJ2-1|TRBV5-6
CASSYLTGWNEQFF
>TRBJ1-5|TRBV6-6
CASSLHKGATQPQHF
>TRBJ2-5|TRBV27
CASSFPGSGNEQYF
>TRBJ1-1|TRBV5-1
CASSGDIGKAEAFF
>TRBJ2-5|TRBV28
CASSIGTGDSNEQYF
>TRBJ1-2|TRBV12-3/TRBV12-4
CASSLVQSANYGYTF
>TRBJ2-1|TRBV20-1
CSVDKGSGYNEQFF
>TRBJ2-1|TRBV20-1
CSASPTYSNEQFF